This T cell receptor (beta chain) was obtained from a study of T cell responses to AZD1222 COVID-19 vaccine. Findings of the study overall: Sampled repertoires all dated from after the peak T cell response. Clonal diversity was possibly underestimated, and the donors were mostly white British, with more females.

This table comes from immunoSEQ multiplex PCR, and its TCRdb copy is limited to in-frame clones, with some not included. The data hold approximately 140,000 clones, with about 94% observed a single time. This clone was seen once. The antigen is undetermined. Germline V lookup: CDR1 SNHLY, CDR2 FYNNEI. Trimming removed 1 base from V and 10 bases from J, with 19 bases in between. The CDR3 runs to 16 residues. This sequence originates from an adult in good health. The specimen was peripheral blood, collected on day 0 of AZD1222 vaccination. This sequence joins TRBV2 and TRBJ1-4; D unclear. CDR3 region: CASSEDPGISRIKLFF. In nucleotides, the CDR3 is TGTGCCAGCAGTGAAGATCCGGGAATCTCTCGTATAAAACTGTTTTTT. The variable domain in full, with the rest retrieved from reference TRBV2 and TRBJ1-4, is EPEVTQTPSHQVTQMGQEVILRCVPISNHLYFYWYRQILGQKVEFLVSFYNNEISEKSEIFDDQFSVERPDGSNFTLKIRSTKLEDSAMYFCASSEDPGISRIKLFFGSGTQLSVL.